This is a list of T cell receptor beta chains from one sample in a study of T cell responses to AZD1222 COVID-19 vaccine. Clones were read by immunoSEQ multiplex PCR, and TCRdb kept only the in-frame ones, dropping some. The data hold roughly 170,000 clones, with approximately 94% observed a single time. Source: peripheral blood, taken 28 days after the second AZD1222 dose. The receptors come from an adult who received the AZD1222 COVID-19 vaccine. The CDR3 runs from the conserved cysteine through the conserved F or W. Fields, in order: J gene, V gene, clone size, CDR3 protein. Clone size is not always given. Where it is, it says once, few, many or a class for expanded clones.

TRBJ1-2	TRBV25-1	NA	CASSGLGQEHYGYTF
TRBJ2-3	TRBV6-1	NA	CASSGVFAGGLRGTDTQYF
TRBJ1-1	TRBV7-9	once	CASSLDQGPAFF
TRBJ2-2	TRBV25-1	NA	CASSGGSSVGELFF
TRBJ1-2	TRBV19	NA	CASSTWLGPSGGYTF
TRBJ1-6	TRBV3-1/TRBV3-2	few	CASSQRTGGSYNSPLHF
TRBJ2-7	TRBV6-6	NA	CASSQPGQYEQYF
TRBJ2-7	TRBV9	NA	CASSVGSYEQYF
TRBJ2-7	TRBV21-1	NA	CASSKRREQYF
TRBJ2-2	TRBV5-1	NA	CASSPLGTGELFF
TRBJ2-6	TRBV4-1	once	CASSRVGQGTGANVLTF
TRBJ2-7	TRBV7-2	NA	CASSLSSGYDSYEQYF
TRBJ1-6	TRBV27	NA	CASQRTATYNSPLHF
TRBJ2-4	TRBV28	NA	CASRTPTVAGGHQNIQYF
TRBJ1-1	TRBV4-1	few	CASSQESFGAGNTEAFF
TRBJ1-2	TRBV6-2/TRBV6-3	few	CASSIVGGVTHYGYTF
TRBJ2-3	TRBV11-3	NA	CASSLVGRGQGASTQYF
TRBJ2-2	TRBV29-1	NA	CSAPRTDNTGELFF
TRBJ1-1	TRBV19	NA	CATTTGSTEAFF
TRBJ1-5	TRBV27	NA	CATSTGSNQPQHF